This T cell receptor beta chain was identified during a study of radiotherapy plus CTLA-4 blockade in lung cancer (dated by TCRdb to 2016 to 2018). Looking at the study overall: Objective responses occurred in 18% of enrolled patients, and under 40% achieved disease control.

The paper as a whole reports these results and caveats: After treatment with radiotherapy and ipilimumab, TCR clones that came from tumors expanded in the peripheral blood. The strongest predictors of response were reported to be early dynamic shifts in blood T cell clones along with a rise in serum interferon-beta following radiation.

The library was generated by the immunoSEQ multiplex PCR assay. TCRdb limited this immuneACCESS table to in-frame rearrangements with V and J called. A share of clones is missing; checked studies link under half to unresolved V genes, and the rest is unexplained. A total of around 82,000 clones appear in this sample, about 84% of them only once. The ten largest clones represent about 0.79% of the sample. Note on this clone: The specificity of this receptor is unknown. Per-base quality was not reported, and no clone a single base away is much larger than it.

CDR1 is given as SGDLS and CDR2 as YYNGEE, both from the germline V gene. The CDR3 spans 13 residues, from the cysteine through the phenylalanine. The kept DNA is CDR3 alone, 39 bases in frame from the first base. The germline ends are 8 bases apart after V is trimmed by 0 bases and J by 10 bases. The study tested focal radiation therapy combined with CTLA-4 blockade (ipilimumab) in patients with chemo-refractory metastatic non-small-cell lung cancer. This sequence was found in a human donor with non-small cell lung cancer who had stable disease on radiotherapy plus ipilimumab. Rearrangement joined TRBV9 to TRBJ1-6; the D gene is unclear. The source was peripheral blood, collected from a patient treated with radiotherapy plus ipilimumab. The CDR3 corresponds to CASSVGRVSPLHF. The nucleotide sequence is given as TGTGCCAGCAGCGTAGGGAGGGTATCACCCCTCCACTTT. The variable domain in full, with residues beyond the CDR3 obtained from the reference TRBV9 and TRBJ1-6 genes, is DSGVTQTPKHLITATGQRVTLRCSPRSGDLSVYWYQQSLDQGLQFLIQYYNGEERAKGNILERFSAQQFPDLHSELNLSSLELGDSALYFCASSVGRVSPLHFGNGTRLTVT.